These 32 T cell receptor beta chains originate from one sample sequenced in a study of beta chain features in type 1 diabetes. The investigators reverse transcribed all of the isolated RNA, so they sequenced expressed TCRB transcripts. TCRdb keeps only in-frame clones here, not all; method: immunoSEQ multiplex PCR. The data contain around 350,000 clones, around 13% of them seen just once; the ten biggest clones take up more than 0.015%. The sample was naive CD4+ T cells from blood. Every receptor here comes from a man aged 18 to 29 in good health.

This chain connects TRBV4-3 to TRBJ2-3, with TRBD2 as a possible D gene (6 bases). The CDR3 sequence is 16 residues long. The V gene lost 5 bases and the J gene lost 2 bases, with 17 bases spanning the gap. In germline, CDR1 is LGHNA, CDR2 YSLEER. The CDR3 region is CASSVRLGTYTDTQYF. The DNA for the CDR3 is TGCGCCAGCAGCGTGAGATTAGGGACTTACACAGATACGCAGTATTTT.

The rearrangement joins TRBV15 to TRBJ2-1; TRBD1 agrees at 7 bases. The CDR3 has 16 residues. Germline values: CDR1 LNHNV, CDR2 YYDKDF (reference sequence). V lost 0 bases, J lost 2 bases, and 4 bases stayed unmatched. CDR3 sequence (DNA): TGTGCCACCAGCAGAGAGGGGCAGGGGGCCTACAATGAGCAGTTCTTC. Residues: CATSREGQGAYNEQFF. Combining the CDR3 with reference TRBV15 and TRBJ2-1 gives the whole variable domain DAMVIQNPRYQVTQFGKPVTLSCSQTLNHNVMYWYQQKSSQAPKLLFHYYDKDFNNEADTPDNFQSRRPNTSFCFLDIRSPGLGDTAMYLCATSREGQGAYNEQFFGPGTRLTVL.

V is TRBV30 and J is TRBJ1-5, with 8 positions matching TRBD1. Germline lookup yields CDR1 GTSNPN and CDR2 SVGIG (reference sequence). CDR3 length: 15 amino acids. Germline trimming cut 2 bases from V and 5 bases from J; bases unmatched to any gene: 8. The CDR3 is CAWSPGQGTDQPQHF. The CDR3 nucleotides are TGTGCCTGGAGTCCTGGACAGGGTACTGATCAGCCCCAGCATTTT.

CDR3 in DNA: TGCGCCAGCAGCCAAGCCGACAGAGACAATGAAAAACTGTTTTTT. Translating it yields CASSQADRDNEKLFF. This chain links TRBV4-1 with TRBJ1-4; possible D gene TRBD1, 5 bases. Germline V CDR1 and CDR2: MGHRA, YSYEKL. This CDR3 contains 15 residues. The V gene lost 1 base and the J gene lost 5 bases, with 11 bases spanning the gap.

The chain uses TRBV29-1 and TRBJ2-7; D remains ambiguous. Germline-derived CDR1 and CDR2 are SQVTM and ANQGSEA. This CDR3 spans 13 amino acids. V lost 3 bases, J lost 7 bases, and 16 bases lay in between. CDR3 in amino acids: CSVDNPGMSEQYF. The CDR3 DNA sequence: TGCAGCGTTGATAACCCGGGTATGAGTGAGCAGTACTTC.

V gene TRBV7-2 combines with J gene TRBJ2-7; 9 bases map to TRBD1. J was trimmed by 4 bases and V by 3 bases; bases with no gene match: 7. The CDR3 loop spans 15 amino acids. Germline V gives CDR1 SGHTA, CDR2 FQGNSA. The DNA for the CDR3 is TGTGCCAGCAGCTTCATTCCGGGACAGGGTTACGAGCAGTACTTC. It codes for CASSFIPGQGYEQYF.

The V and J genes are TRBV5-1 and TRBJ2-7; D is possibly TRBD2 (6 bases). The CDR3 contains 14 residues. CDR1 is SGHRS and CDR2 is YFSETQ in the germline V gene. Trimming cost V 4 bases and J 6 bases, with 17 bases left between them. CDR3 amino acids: CASSQGYGGGEQYF. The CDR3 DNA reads TGCGCCAGCAGCCAGGGTTACGGGGGAGGCGAGCAGTACTTC.

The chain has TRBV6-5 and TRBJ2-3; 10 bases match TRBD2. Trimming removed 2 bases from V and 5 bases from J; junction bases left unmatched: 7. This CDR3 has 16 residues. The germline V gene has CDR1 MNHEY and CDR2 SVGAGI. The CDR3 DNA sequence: TGTGCCAGCAGTTACGAAGCGGGGGGGCCAAAAGATACGCAGTATTTT. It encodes CASSYEAGGPKDTQYF.

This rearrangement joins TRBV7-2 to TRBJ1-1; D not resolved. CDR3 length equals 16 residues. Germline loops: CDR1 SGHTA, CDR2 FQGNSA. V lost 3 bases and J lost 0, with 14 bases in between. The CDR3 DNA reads TGTGCCAGCAGCTTGGGCCCAACAATTATGAACACTGAAGCTTTCTTT. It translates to CASSLGPTIMNTEAFF.

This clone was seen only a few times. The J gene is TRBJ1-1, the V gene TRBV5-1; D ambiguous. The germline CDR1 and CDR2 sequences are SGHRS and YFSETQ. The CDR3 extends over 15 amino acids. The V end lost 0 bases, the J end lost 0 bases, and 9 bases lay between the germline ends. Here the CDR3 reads CASSLEYGLNTEAFF. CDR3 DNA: TGCGCCAGCAGCTTGGAGTATGGCCTGAACACTGAAGCTTTCTTT.

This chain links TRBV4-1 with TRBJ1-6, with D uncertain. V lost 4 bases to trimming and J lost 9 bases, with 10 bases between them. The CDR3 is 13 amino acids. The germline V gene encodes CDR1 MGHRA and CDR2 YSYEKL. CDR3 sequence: CASSPRSGSPLHF. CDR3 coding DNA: TGCGCCAGCAGCCCCCGGTCAGGTTCACCCCTCCACTTT.

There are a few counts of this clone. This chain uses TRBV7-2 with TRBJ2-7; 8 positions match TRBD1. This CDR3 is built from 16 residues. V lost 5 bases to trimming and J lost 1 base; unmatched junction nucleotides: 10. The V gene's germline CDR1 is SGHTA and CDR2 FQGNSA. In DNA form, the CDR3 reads TGTGCCAGCAGCCCAAGGACAGGGCAAAGGTCCTACGAGCAGTACTTC. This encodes CASSPRTGQRSYEQYF.

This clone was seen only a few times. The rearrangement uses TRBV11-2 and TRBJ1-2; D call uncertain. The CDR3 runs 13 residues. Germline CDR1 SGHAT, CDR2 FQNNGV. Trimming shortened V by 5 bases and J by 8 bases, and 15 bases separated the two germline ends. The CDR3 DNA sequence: TGTGCCAGCAGCATATCCGGACTGGGCGGCTACACCTTC. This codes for CASSISGLGGYTF.

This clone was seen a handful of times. The CDR3: CASSMGGSSYEQYF. The CDR3 DNA reads as TGTGCCAGTAGTATGGGAGGGTCCTCCTACGAGCAGTACTTC. V is TRBV19 and J is TRBJ2-7; the match to TRBD2 covers 7 bases. Germline CDR1 reads LNHDA; CDR2 reads SQIVND (reference sequence). Germline trimming cut 3 bases from V and 0 bases from J; bases unmatched to any gene: 2. The CDR3 covers 14 residues.

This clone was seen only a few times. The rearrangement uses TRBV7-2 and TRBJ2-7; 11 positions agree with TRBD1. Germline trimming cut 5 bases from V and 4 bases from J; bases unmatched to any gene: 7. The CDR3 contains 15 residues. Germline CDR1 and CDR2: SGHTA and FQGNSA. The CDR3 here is CASSLGGQGVYEQYF. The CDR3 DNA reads TGTGCCAGCAGCCTAGGGGGACAGGGGGTATACGAGCAGTACTTC.

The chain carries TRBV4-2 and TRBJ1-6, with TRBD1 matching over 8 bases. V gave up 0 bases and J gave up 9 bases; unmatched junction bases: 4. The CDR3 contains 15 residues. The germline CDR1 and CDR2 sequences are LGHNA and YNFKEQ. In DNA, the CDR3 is TGTGCCAGCAGCCAAGAATCGACAGGGGTTTCACCCCTCCACTTT. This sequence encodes CASSQESTGVSPLHF.

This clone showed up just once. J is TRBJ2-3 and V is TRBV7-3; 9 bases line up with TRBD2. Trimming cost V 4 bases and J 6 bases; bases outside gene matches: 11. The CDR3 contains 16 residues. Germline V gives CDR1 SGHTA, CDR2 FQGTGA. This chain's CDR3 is CASSSLSSGGADTQYF. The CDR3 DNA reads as TGTGCCAGCAGCTCTCTGAGTAGCGGGGGTGCGGATACGCAGTATTTT.

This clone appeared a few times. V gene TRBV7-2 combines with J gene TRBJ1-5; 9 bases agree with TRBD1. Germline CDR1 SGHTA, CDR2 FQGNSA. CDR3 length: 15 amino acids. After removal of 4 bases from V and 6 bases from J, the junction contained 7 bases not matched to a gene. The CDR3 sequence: CASSYRTGVSQPQHF. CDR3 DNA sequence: TGTGCCAGCAGCTATAGGACAGGGGTATCTCAGCCCCAGCATTTT. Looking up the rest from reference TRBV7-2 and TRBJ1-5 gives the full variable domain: GAGVSQSPSNKVTEKGKDVELRCDPISGHTALYWYRQSLGQGLEFLIYFQGNSAPDKSGLPSDRFSAERTGGSVSTLTIQRTQQEDSAVYLCASSYRTGVSQPQHFGDGTRLSIL.

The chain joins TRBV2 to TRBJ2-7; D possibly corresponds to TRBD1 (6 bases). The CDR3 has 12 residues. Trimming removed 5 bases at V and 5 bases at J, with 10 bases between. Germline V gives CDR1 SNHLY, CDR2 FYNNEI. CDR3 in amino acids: CASSPNRDEQYF. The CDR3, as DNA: TGTGCCAGCAGTCCCAACAGGGACGAGCAGTACTTC.

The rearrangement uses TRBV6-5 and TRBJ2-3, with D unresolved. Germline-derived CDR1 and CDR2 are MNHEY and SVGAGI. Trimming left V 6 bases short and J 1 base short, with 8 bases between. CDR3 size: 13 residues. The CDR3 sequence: CASSRPGTDTQYF. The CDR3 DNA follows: TGTGCCAGCAGCCGCCCGGGCACAGATACGCAGTATTTT.

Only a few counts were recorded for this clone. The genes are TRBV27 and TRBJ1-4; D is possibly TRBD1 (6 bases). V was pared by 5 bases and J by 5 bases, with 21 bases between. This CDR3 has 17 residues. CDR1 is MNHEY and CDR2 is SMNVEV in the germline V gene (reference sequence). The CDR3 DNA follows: TGTGCCAGCAGTAAACGGACAGCTTGGAGCCCGAATGAAAAACTGTTTTTT. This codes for CASSKRTAWSPNEKLFF.

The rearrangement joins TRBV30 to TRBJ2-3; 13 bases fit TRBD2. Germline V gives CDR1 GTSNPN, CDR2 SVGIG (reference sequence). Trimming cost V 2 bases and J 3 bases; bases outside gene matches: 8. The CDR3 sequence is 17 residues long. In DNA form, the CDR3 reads TGTGCCTGGAGTCGCCTCCAGGGACTAGCGGGGACAGATACGCAGTATTTT. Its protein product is CAWSRLQGLAGTDTQYF. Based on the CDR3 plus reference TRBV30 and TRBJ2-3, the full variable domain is SQTIHQWPATLVQPVGSPLSLECTVEGTSNPNLYWYRQAAGRGLQLLFYSVGIGQISSEVPQNLSASRPQDRQFILSSKKLLLSDSGFYLCAWSRLQGLAGTDTQYFGPGTRLTVL.

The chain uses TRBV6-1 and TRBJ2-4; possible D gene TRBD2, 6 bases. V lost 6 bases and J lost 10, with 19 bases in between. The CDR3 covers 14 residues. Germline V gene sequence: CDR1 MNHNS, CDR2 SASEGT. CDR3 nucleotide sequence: TGTGCCAGCAGCATCGGGCCTAGCGCGAGGATTCAGTACTTC. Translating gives CASSIGPSARIQYF.

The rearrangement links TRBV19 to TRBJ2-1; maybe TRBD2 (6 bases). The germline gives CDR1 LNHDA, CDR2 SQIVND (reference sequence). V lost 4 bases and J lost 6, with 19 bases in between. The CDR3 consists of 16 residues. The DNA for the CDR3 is TGTGCCAGTAGTAACCCCTCGGCGACTAGACCCAATGAGCAGTTCTTC. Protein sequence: CASSNPSATRPNEQFF.

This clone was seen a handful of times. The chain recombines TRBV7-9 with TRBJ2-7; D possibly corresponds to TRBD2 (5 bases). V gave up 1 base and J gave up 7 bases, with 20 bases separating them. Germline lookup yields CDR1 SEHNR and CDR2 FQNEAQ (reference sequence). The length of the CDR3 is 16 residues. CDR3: CASSLVPGQGSGEQYF. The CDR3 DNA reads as TGTGCCAGCAGCTTAGTACCGGGCCAAGGGTCGGGGGAGCAGTACTTC.

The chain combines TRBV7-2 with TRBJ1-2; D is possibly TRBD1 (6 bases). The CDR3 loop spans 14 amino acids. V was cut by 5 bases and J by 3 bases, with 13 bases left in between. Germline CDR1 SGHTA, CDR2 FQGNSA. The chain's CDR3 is CASSQQGSDYGYTF. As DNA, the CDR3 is TGTGCCAGCAGCCAACAGGGATCGGACTATGGCTACACCTTC.

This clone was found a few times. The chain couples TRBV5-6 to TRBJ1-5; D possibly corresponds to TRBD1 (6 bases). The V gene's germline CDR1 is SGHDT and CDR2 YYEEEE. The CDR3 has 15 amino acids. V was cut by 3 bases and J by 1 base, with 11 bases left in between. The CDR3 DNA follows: TGTGCCAGCAGCTCTAACAGGGTCAGCAATCAGCCCCAGCATTTT. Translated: CASSSNRVSNQPQHF. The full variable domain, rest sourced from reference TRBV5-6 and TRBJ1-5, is DAGVTQSPTHLIKTRGQQVTLRCSPKSGHDTVSWYQQALGQGPQFIFQYYEEEERQRGNFPDRFSGHQFPNYSSELNVNALLLGDSALYLCASSSNRVSNQPQHFGDGTRLSIL.

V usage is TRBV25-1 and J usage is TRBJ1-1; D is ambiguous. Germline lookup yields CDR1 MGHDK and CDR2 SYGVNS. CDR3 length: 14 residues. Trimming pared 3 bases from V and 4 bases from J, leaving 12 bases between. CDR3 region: CASSESTGLTEAFF. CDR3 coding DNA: TGTGCCAGCAGTGAGTCTACCGGACTCACTGAAGCTTTCTTT.

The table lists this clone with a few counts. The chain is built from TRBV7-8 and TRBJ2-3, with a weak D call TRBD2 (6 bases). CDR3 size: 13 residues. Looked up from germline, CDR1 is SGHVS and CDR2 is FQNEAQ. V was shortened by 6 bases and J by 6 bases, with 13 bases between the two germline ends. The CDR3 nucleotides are TGTGCCAGCAGGAGGAGGGGAGCCGATACGCAGTATTTT. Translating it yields CASRRRGADTQYF.

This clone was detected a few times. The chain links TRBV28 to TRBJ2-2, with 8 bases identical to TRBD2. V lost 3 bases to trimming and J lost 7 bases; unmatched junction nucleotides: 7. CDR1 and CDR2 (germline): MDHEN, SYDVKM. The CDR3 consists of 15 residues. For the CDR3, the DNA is TGTGCCAGCAGTTTGATTTCGGGAGGGGTCGGGGAGCTGTTTTTT. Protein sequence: CASSLISGGVGELFF.

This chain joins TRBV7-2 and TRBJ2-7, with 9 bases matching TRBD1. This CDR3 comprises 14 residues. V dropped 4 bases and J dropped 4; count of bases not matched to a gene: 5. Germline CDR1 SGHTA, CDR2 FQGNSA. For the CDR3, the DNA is TGTGCCAGCAGCTCCCGGGACAGGGCTTACGAGCAGTACTTC. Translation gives CASSSRDRAYEQYF.

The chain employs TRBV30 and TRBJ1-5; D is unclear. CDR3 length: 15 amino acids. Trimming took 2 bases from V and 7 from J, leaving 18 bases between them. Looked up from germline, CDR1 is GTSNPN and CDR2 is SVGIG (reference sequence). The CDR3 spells CAWSSNLQVKQPQHF. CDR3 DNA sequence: TGTGCCTGGAGTTCTAACCTGCAGGTAAAACAGCCCCAGCATTTT.